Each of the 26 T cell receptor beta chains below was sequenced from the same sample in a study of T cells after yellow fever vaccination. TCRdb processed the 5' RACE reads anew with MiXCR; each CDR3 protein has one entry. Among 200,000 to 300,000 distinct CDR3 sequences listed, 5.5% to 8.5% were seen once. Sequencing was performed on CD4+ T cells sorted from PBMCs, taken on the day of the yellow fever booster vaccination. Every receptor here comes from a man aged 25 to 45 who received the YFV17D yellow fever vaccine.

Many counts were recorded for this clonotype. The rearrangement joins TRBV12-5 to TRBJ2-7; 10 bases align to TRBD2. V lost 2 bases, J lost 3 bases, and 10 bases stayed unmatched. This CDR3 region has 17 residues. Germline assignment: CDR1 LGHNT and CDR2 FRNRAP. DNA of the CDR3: TGTGCTAGTGGTTTGCCGAGGCAGCGGGAGGGCCACTACGAGCAGTACTTC. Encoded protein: CASGLPRQREGHYEQYF.

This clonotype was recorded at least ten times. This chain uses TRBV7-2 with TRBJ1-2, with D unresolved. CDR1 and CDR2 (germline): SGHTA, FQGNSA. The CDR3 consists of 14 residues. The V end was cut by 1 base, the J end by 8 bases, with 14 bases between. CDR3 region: CASSLGIASYGYTF. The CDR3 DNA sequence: TGTGCCAGCAGCTTAGGCATAGCTTCGTACGGCTACACCTTC.

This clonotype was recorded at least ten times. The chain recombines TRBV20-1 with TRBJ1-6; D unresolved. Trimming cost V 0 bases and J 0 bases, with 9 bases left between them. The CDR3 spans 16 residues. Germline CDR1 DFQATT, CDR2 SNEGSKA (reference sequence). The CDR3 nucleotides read TGCAGTGCTAGAGATCGGGGTGGCTCCTATAATTCACCCCTCCACTTT. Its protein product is CSARDRGGSYNSPLHF.

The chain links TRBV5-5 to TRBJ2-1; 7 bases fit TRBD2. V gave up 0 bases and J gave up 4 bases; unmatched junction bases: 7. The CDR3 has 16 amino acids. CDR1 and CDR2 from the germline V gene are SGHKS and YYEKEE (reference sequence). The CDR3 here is CASSLASGEEYNEQFF. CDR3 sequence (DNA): TGTGCCAGCAGCTTGGCTAGCGGCGAGGAGTACAATGAGCAGTTCTTC.

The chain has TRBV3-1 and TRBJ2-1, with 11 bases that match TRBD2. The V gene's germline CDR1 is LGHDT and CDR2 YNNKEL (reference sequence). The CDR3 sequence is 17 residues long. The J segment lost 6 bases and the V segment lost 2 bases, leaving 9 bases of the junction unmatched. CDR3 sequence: CASSQHQLAGAFNEQFF. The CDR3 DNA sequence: TGTGCCAGCAGCCAACATCAACTAGCGGGAGCATTCAATGAGCAGTTCTTC.

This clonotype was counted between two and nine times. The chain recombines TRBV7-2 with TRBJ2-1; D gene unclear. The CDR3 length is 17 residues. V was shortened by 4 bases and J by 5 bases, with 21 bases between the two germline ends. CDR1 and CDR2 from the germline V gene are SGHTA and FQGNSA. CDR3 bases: TGTGCCAGCAGCTCCACCCCAGCTACCGCGCTGAACAATGAGCAGTTCTTC. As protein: CASSSTPATALNNEQFF.

The CDR3 bases are TGTGCCAGCAGTTTAACAGGGTCCTACGAGCAGTACTTC. Amino acid sequence: CASSLTGSYEQYF. V gene TRBV6-5 combines with J gene TRBJ2-7; maybe TRBD1 (6 bases). V lost 4 bases, J lost 1 base, and 8 bases lay in between. In germline, CDR1 is MNHEY, CDR2 SVGAGI. This CDR3 is 13 amino acids long.

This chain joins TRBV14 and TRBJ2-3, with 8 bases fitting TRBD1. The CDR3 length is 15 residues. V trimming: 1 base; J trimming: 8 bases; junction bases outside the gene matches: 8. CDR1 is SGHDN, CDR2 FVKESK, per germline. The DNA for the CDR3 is TGTGCCAGCAGCCAAGGGGGTATCGGACAGGGTACGCAGTATTTT. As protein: CASSQGGIGQGTQYF.

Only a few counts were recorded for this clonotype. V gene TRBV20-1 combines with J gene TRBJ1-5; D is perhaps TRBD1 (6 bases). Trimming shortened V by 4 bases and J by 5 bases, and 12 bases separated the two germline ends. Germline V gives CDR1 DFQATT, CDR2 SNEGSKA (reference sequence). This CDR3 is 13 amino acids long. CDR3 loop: CSATTNRDQPQHF. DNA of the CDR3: TGCAGTGCTACCACGAACAGGGATCAGCCCCAGCATTTT.

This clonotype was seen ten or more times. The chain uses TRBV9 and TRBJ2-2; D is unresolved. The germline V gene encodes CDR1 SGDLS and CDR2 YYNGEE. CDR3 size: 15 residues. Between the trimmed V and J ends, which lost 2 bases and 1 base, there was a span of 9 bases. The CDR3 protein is CASSVSPVNTGELFF. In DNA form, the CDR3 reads TGTGCCAGCAGCGTTTCCCCGGTGAACACCGGGGAGCTGTTTTTT.

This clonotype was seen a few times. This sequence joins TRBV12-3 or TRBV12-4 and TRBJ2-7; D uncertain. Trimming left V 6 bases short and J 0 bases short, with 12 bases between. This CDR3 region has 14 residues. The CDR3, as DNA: TGTGCCAGCAGGCGGTCAGGTAGCTCCTACGAGCAGTACTTC. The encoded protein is CASRRSGSSYEQYF.

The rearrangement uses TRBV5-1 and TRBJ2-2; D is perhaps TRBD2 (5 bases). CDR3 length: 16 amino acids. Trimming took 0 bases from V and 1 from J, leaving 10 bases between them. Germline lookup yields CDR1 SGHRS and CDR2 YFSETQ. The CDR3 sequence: CASSLAGSQNTGELFF. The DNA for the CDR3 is TGCGCCAGCAGCTTGGCGGGAAGCCAGAACACCGGGGAGCTGTTTTTT.

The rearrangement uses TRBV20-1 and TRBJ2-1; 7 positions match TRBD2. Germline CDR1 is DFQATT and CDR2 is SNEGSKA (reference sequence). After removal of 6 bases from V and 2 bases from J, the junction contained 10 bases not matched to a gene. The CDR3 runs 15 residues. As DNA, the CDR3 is TGCAGTGCCATATCGGGAGGCTCGCCCTACAATGAGCAGTTCTTC. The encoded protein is CSAISGGSPYNEQFF.

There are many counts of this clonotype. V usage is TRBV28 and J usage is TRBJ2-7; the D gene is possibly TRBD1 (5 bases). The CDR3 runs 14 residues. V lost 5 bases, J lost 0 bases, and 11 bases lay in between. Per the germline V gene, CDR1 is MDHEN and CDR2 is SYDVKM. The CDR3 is CASSPDSNSYEQYF. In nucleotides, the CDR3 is TGTGCCAGCAGTCCAGACAGCAACTCCTACGAGCAGTACTTC. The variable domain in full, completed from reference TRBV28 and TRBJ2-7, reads DVKVTQSSRYLVKRTGEKVFLECVQDMDHENMFWYRQDPGLGLRLIYFSYDVKMKEKGDIPEGYSVSREKKERFSLILESASTNQTSMYLCASSPDSNSYEQYFGPGTRLTVT.

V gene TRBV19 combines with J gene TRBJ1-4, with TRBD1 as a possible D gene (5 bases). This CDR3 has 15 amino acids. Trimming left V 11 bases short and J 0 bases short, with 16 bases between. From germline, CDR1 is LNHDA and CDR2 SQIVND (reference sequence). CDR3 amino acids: CAGNLTAATNEKLFF. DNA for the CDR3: TGTGCCGGAAACTTGACAGCCGCAACTAATGAAAAACTGTTTTTT. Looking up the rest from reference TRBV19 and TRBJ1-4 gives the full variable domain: DGGITQSPKYLFRKEGQNVTLSCEQNLNHDAMYWYRQDPGQGLRLIYYSQIVNDFQKGDIAEGYSVSREKKESFPLTVTSAQKNPTAFYLCAGNLTAATNEKLFFGSGTQLSVL.

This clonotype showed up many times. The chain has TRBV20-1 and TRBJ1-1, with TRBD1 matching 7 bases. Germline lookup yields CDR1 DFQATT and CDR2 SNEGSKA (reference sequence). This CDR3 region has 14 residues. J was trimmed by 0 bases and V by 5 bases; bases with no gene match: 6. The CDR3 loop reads CSAPETGVNTEAFF. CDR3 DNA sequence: TGCAGTGCTCCGGAAACAGGGGTGAACACTGAAGCTTTCTTT.

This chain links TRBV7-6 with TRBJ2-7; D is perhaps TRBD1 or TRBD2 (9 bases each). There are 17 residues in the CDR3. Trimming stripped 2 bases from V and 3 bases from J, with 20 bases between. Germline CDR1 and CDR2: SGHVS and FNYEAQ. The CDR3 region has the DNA TGTGCCAGCAGCTTAAGCGGGGGGACAGGGAAAGGCTACGAGCAGTACTTC. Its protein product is CASSLSGGTGKGYEQYF.

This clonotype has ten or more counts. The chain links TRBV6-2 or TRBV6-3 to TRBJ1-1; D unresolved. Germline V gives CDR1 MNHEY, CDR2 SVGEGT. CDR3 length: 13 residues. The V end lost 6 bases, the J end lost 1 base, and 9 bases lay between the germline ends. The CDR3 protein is CASSPTPNTEAFF. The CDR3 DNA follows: TGTGCCAGCAGCCCGACACCGAACACTGAAGCTTTCTTT.

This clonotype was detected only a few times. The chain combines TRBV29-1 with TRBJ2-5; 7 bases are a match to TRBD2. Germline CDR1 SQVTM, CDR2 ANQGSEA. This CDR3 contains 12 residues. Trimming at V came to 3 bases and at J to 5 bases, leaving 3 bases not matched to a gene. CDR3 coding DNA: TGCAGCGTTGAGGTGGGAGGGGAGACCCAGTACTTC. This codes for CSVEVGGETQYF.

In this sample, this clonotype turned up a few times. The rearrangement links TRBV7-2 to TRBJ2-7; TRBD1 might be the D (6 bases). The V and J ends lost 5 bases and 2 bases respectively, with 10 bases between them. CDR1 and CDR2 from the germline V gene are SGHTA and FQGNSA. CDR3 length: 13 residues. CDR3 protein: CASSRQVPYEQYF. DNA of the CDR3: TGTGCCAGCAGCCGACAGGTTCCCTACGAGCAGTACTTC.

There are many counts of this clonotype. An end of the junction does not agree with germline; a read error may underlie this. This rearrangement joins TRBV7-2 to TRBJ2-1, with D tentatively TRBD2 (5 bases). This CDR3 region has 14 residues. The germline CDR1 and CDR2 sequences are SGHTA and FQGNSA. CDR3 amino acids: CASSLAGRINEQFF. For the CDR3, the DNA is TGTGCCAGCAGCCTAGCAGGACGGATAAATGAGCAGTTCTTC.

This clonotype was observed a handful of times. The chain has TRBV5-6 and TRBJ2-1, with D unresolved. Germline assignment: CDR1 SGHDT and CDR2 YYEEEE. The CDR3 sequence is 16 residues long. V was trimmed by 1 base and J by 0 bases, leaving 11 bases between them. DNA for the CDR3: TGTGCCAGCAGCTTGTTGGAAGGTATCTCCTACAATGAGCAGTTCTTC. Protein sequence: CASSLLEGISYNEQFF.

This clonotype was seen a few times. The CDR3 DNA reads as TGTGCCATCAGTGGGAAGGGAGCTAACTATGGCTACACCTTC. Its translation is CAISGKGANYGYTF. The chain is built from TRBV10-3 and TRBJ1-2; D gene ambiguous. CDR3 length: 14 amino acids. CDR1 is ENHRY, CDR2 SYGVKD, per germline. V dropped 4 bases and J dropped 0 bases, with 9 bases sitting between them.

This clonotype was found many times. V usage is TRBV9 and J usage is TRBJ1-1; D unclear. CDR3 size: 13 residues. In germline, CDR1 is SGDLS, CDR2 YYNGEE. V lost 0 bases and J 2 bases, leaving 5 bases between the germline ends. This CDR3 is CASSVEYNTEAFF. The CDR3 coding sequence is TGTGCCAGCAGCGTAGAATATAACACTGAAGCTTTCTTT.

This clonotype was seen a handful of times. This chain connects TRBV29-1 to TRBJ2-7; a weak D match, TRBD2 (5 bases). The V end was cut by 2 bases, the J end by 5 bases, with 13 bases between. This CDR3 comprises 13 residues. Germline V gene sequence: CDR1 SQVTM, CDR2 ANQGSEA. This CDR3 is CSVEFGVSDEQYF. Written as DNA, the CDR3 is TGCAGCGTTGAATTCGGGGTTAGCGACGAGCAGTACTTC.

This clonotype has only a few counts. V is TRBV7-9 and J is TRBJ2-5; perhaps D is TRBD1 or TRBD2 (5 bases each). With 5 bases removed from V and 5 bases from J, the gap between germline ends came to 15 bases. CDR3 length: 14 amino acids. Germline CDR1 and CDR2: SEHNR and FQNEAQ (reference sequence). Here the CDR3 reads CASSTGRGVETQYF. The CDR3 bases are TGTGCCAGCAGCACGGGACGAGGCGTTGAGACCCAGTACTTC.